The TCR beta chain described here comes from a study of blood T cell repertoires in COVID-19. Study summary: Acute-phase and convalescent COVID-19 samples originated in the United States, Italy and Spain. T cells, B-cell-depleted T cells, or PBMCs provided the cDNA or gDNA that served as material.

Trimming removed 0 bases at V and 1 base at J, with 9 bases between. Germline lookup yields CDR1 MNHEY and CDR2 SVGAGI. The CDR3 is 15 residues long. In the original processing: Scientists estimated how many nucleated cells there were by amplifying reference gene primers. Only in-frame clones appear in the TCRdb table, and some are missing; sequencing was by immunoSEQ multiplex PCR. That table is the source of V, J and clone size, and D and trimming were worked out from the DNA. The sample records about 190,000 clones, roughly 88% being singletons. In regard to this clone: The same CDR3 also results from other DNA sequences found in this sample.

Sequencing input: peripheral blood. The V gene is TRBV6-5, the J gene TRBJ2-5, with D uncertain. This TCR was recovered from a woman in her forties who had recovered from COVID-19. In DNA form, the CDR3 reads TGTGCCAGCAGTTACTCGGATGGGCGCCAAGAGACCCAGTACTTC. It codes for CASSYSDGRQETQYF.